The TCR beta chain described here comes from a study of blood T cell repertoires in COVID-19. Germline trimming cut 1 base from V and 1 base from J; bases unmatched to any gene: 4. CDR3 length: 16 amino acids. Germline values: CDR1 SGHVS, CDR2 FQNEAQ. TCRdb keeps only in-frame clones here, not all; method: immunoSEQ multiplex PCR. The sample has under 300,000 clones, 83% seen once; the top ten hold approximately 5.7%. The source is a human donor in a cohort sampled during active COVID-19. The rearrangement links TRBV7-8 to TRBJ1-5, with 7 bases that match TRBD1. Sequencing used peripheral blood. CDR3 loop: CASSLGQGRSNQPQHF. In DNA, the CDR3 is TGTGCCAGCAGCTTAGGACAGGGCCGAAGCAATCAGCCCCAGCATTTT.